The 19 T cell receptor beta chains below come from one sample, sequenced in a study of blood T cell repertoires in COVID-19. Profiling relied on immunoSEQ multiplex PCR, and the TCRdb table lists in-frame clones only, not all of them. The sample contains approximately 280,000 clones, roughly 85% of which appear only once. Sequenced: peripheral blood. The receptors were gathered from a man in his forties or fifties with active or convalescent COVID-19.

The J gene is TRBJ1-5, the V gene TRBV28; tentatively, D is TRBD1 (6 bases). V gave up 7 bases and J gave up 1 base, with 26 bases separating them. Germline loops: CDR1 MDHEN, CDR2 SYDVKM. The CDR3 runs 19 residues. CDR3 loop: CASTFGWQGAGESNQPQHF. The DNA for the CDR3 is TGTGCCAGCACCTTTGGGTGGCAGGGTGCAGGGGAGAGCAATCAGCCCCAGCATTTT.

The chain links TRBV7-2 to TRBJ1-6; D perhaps matches TRBD1 (6 bases). Per germline, CDR1 SGHTA and CDR2 FQGNSA. The CDR3 runs 18 residues. Trimming stripped 5 bases from V and 4 bases from J, with 21 bases between. In DNA, the CDR3 is TGTGCCAGCAGCCCTCGGGGGGGACAAGGGGCTTATAATTCACCCCTCCACTTT. This translates into CASSPRGGQGAYNSPLHF.

V and J are TRBV29-1 and TRBJ1-1; possible D gene TRBD1, 5 bases. The CDR3 runs to 15 residues. Trimming shortened V by 3 bases and J by 0 bases, and 14 bases separated the two germline ends. In germline, CDR1 is SQVTM, CDR2 ANQGSEA. The CDR3 is CSVEAGFPMNTEAFF. In nucleotides, the CDR3 is TGCAGCGTTGAGGCAGGGTTTCCGATGAACACTGAAGCTTTCTTT. Together with reference TRBV29-1 and TRBJ1-1, the CDR3 gives the full variable domain: SAVISQKPSRDICQRGTSLTIQCQVDSQVTMMFWYRQQPGQSLTLIATANQGSEATYESGFVIDKFPISRPNLTFSTLTVSNMSPEDSSIYLCSVEAGFPMNTEAFFGQGTRLTVV.

In the case of this clone: Additional DNA sequences in this sample encode the identical CDR3. The chain employs TRBV2 and TRBJ2-7; perhaps TRBD2 as D (7 bases). CDR3 length: 13 amino acids. Germline CDR1 reads SNHLY; CDR2 reads FYNNEI. V lost 5 bases and J 6 bases, leaving 14 bases between the germline ends. The CDR3 bases are TGTGCCAGCAGTTACCGGGGGGCGGGCGAGCAGTACTTC. It is translated as CASSYRGAGEQYF.

The rearrangement links TRBV19 to TRBJ2-1; D ambiguous. With 3 bases removed from V and 0 bases from J, the gap between germline ends came to 9 bases. Per the germline V gene, CDR1 is LNHDA and CDR2 is SQIVND (reference sequence). This CDR3 contains 15 residues. DNA of the CDR3: TGTGCCAGTAGTATTCTCCTTAGCTCCTACAATGAGCAGTTCTTC. Translating gives CASSILLSSYNEQFF.

This clone was detected a few times. The chain combines TRBV30 with TRBJ2-1; D is possibly TRBD2 (6 bases). The CDR3 is made up of 12 amino acids. V was cut by 3 bases and J by 7 bases, with 10 bases left in between. The germline CDR1 and CDR2 sequences are GTSNPN and SVGIG (reference sequence). The CDR3 spells CAWSVGRNEQFF. In DNA, the CDR3 is TGTGCCTGGAGCGTGGGGAGGAATGAGCAGTTCTTC.

The V and J genes are TRBV7-9 and TRBJ1-4; D is ambiguous. V lost 1 base, J lost 6 bases, and 12 bases lay in between. The germline gives CDR1 SEHNR, CDR2 FQNEAQ (reference sequence). The CDR3 runs 15 residues. CDR3 sequence reads: CASSLERGIDEKLFF. CDR3 sequence (DNA): TGTGCCAGCAGCTTAGAGCGGGGAATTGATGAAAAACTGTTTTTT.

This chain's CDR3 is CASSISTVYNEQFF. CDR3 in DNA: TGTGCCAGTAGTATCTCGACAGTCTACAATGAGCAGTTCTTC. This chain joins TRBV19 and TRBJ2-1, with D perhaps TRBD1 (5 bases). Germline lookup yields CDR1 LNHDA and CDR2 SQIVND (reference sequence). CDR3 length: 14 residues. Deletions cut 3 bases from V and 3 bases from J, with 9 bases between.

V and J are TRBV6-5 and TRBJ2-5, with 7 bases aligning to TRBD1. Looked up from germline, CDR1 is MNHEY and CDR2 is SVGAGI. Trimming cost V 6 bases and J 2 bases; bases outside gene matches: 9. This CDR3 has 15 residues. Here the CDR3 DNA reads TGTGCCAGCAGCTCGGGACAGTTAGGTCAAGAGACCCAGTACTTC. Protein product: CASSSGQLGQETQYF.

The genes are TRBV9 and TRBJ2-7, with 7 bases matching TRBD2. With V trimmed by 3 bases and J by 2 bases, 8 bases remained unmatched. The CDR3 is 15 amino acids. Germline values: CDR1 SGDLS, CDR2 YYNGEE. DNA for the CDR3: TGTGCCAGCAGCGGAGGGGCTAGCGGTACCTACGAGCAGTACTTC. Protein sequence: CASSGGASGTYEQYF.

V usage is TRBV16 and J usage is TRBJ1-2, with D uncertain. The germline V and J ends were trimmed by 6 bases and 1 base, with 18 bases remaining between them. The germline V gene has CDR1 KGHSY and CDR2 FQNENV. The CDR3 runs 16 residues. The CDR3 loop reads CASSPRDGDVNYGYTF. In DNA, the CDR3 is TGTGCCAGCAGTCCTCGAGACGGAGATGTTAACTATGGCTACACCTTC.

The V call is TRBV7-8, the J call TRBJ1-1, with D uncertain. The germline V gene encodes CDR1 SGHVS and CDR2 FQNEAQ. This CDR3 has 16 amino acids. V was clipped by 5 bases and J by 0 bases, with 16 bases between them. CDR3 nucleotides: TGTGCCAGCAGCCCAAGGTACGGTAGCATGAACACTGAAGCTTTCTTT. Translating gives CASSPRYGSMNTEAFF.

The V and J genes are TRBV5-1 and TRBJ2-6, with 7 bases identical to TRBD1. Germline CDR1 SGHRS, CDR2 YFSETQ. The trim removed 4 bases at V and 3 bases at J, leaving 16 bases unmatched. CDR3 length equals 19 residues. The CDR3 loop reads CASSHGQEIFWGGANVLTF. The CDR3 DNA sequence: TGCGCCAGCAGCCACGGACAGGAGATTTTTTGGGGTGGGGCCAACGTCCTGACTTTC.

The J gene is TRBJ2-3, the V gene TRBV7-9, with a possible D match to TRBD2 (5 bases). V was trimmed by 3 bases and J by 0 bases, leaving 19 bases between them. The CDR3 contains 18 residues. Germline V gene sequence: CDR1 SEHNR, CDR2 FQNEAQ (reference sequence). Here the CDR3 DNA reads TGTGCCAGCAGCTTCTCGGAGCGGCGGCCCCGGAGCACAGATACGCAGTATTTT. Its protein is CASSFSERRPRSTDTQYF. Using reference TRBV7-9 and TRBJ2-3 for the parts outside the CDR3, the full variable domain is DTGVSQNPRHKITKRGQNVTFRCDPISEHNRLYWYRQTLGQGPEFLTYFQNEAQLEKSRLLSDRFSAERPKGSFSTLEIQRTEQGDSAMYLCASSFSERRPRSTDTQYFGPGTRLTVL.

V is TRBV15 and J is TRBJ2-7; 12 bases are a match to TRBD2. Losses at the gene ends were 8 bases for V and 4 bases for J; bases not matched to a gene: 9. The germline gives CDR1 LNHNV, CDR2 YYDKDF (reference sequence). The CDR3 contains 15 residues. CDR3 region: CATLLAGGLLYEQYF. As DNA, the CDR3 is TGTGCCACCCTTCTAGCGGGAGGGCTGTTATACGAGCAGTACTTC. Supplemented by reference TRBV15 and TRBJ2-7, the full variable domain reads DAMVIQNPRYQVTQFGKPVTLSCSQTLNHNVMYWYQQKSSQAPKLLFHYYDKDFNNEADTPDNFQSRRPNTSFCFLDIRSPGLGDTAMYLCATLLAGGLLYEQYFGPGTRLTVT.

This clone was picked up one time. J is TRBJ1-1 and V is TRBV6-2 or TRBV6-3; 9 bases align to TRBD1. The CDR3 is 15 residues long. The J segment lost 9 bases and the V segment lost 2 bases, leaving 10 bases of the junction unmatched. Looked up from germline, CDR1 is MNHEY and CDR2 is SVGEGT. The CDR3 DNA reads TGTGCCAGCAGTTACGGGGGACAGGGAATGGGTAAAGCTTTCTTT. This translates into CASSYGGQGMGKAFF.

The chain links TRBV11-2 to TRBJ2-5; 8 bases align to TRBD2. This CDR3 contains 16 residues. Germline V gene sequence: CDR1 SGHAT, CDR2 FQNNGV. J lost 2 bases, V lost 4 bases, and 9 bases had no gene match. The CDR3 is CASSSPAGGKQETQYF. CDR3 DNA sequence: TGTGCCAGCAGCTCGCCCGCGGGGGGAAAGCAAGAGACCCAGTACTTC.

The rearrangement uses TRBV10-3 and TRBJ2-7; 12 bases align to TRBD2. Germline CDR1 reads ENHRY; CDR2 reads SYGVKD. Germline trimming cut 0 bases from V and 2 bases from J; bases unmatched to any gene: 8. The CDR3 is 18 residues long. The CDR3 sequence is CAISESGLAGGPAYEQYF. Here the CDR3 DNA reads TGTGCCATCAGTGAGTCGGGCCTAGCGGGAGGGCCAGCCTACGAGCAGTACTTC.

The chain uses TRBV7-2 and TRBJ2-7; D is possibly TRBD2 (6 bases). Deletions cut 5 bases from V and 2 bases from J, with 16 bases between. CDR3 length equals 15 residues. Germline values: CDR1 SGHTA, CDR2 FQGNSA. The CDR3 spells CASSPSEGHTYEQYF. The DNA of the CDR3 is TGTGCCAGCAGCCCCTCGGAGGGGCACACCTACGAGCAGTACTTC.